This T cell receptor beta chain was identified in a study of OX40 agonist ivuxolimab in advanced cancers. The wider study: The treatment was a fully human IgG2 OX40 agonist, ivuxolimab. The study enrolled dose-escalation patients with hepatocellular carcinoma, melanoma, renal cell or head and neck cancer. Regarding the study as a whole: Among the lowest peripheral clonal expansion occurred in 0.1-3.0 mg/kg partial responders.

J lost 0 bases, V lost 0 bases, and 15 bases had no gene match. Germline-derived CDR1 and CDR2 are LGHNT and FRNRAP. This CDR3 has 20 amino acids. Sampling times: baseline, cycle 4 day 1, cycle 7 day 1. Here immunoSEQ multiplex PCR was the method, and the copy in TCRdb shows in-frame clones only, minus some. The table records around 90,000 clones, around 87% of them present only once. Turning to this clone: No antigen is known for it.

V gene TRBV12-5 combines with J gene TRBJ2-3; 7 bases are shared with TRBD2. The clonotype originates from an adult with an advanced solid tumor such as melanoma, head and neck, liver or kidney cancer. This specimen was CD4+ or CD8+ T cells sorted from blood, taken in a trial of the OX40 agonist ivuxolimab. CDR3 in DNA: TGTGCTAGTGGTTTGGTACTTTACGCGTTTGGAGCGGGGAGCACAGATACGCAGTATTTT. Encoded protein: CASGLVLYAFGAGSTDTQYF.